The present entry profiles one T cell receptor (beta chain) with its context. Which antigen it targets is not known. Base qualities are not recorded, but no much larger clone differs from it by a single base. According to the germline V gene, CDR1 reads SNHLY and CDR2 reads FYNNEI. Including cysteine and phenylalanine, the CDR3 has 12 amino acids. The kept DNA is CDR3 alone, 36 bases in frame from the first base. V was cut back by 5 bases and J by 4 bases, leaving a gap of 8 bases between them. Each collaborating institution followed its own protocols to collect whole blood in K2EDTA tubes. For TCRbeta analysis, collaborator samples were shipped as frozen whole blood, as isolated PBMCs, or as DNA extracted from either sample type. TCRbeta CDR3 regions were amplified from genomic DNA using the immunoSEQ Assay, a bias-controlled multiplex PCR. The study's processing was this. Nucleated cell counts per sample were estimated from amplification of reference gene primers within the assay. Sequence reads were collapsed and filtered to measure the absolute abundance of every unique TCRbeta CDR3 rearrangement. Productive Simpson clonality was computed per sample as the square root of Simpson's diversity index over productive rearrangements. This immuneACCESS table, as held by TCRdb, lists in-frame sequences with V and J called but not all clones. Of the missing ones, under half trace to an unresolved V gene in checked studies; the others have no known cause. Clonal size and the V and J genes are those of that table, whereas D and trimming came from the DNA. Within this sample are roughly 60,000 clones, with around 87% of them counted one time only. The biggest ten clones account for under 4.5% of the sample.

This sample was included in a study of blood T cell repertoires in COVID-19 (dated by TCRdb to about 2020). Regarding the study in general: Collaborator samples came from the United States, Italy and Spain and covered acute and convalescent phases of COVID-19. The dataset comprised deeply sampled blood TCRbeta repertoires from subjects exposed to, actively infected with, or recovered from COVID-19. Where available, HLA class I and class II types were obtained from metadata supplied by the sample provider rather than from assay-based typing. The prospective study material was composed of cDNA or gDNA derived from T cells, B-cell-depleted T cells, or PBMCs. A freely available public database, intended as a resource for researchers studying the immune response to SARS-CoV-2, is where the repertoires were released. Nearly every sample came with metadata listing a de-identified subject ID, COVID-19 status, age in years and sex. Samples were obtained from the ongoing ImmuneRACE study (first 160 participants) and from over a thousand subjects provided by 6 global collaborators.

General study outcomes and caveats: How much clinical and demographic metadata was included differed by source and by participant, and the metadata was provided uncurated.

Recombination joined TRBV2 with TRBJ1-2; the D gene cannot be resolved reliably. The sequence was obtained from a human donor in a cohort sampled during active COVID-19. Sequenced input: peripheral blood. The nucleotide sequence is TGTGCCAGCAGTACCCCCGGCTATGGCTACACCTTC. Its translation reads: CASSTPGYGYTF.